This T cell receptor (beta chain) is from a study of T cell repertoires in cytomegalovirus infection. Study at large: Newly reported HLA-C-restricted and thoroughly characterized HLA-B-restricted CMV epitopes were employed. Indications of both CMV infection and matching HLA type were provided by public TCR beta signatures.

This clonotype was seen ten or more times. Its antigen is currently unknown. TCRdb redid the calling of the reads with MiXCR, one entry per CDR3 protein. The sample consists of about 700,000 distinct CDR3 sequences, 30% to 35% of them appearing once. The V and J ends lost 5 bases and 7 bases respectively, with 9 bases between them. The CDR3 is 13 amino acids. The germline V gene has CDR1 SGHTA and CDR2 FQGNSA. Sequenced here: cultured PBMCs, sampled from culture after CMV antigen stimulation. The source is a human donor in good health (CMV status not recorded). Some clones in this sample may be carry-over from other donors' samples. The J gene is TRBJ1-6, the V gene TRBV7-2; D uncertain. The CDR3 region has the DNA TGTGCCAGCAGCCCCCGTTCCAATTCACCCCTCCACTTT. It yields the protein CASSPRSNSPLHF.